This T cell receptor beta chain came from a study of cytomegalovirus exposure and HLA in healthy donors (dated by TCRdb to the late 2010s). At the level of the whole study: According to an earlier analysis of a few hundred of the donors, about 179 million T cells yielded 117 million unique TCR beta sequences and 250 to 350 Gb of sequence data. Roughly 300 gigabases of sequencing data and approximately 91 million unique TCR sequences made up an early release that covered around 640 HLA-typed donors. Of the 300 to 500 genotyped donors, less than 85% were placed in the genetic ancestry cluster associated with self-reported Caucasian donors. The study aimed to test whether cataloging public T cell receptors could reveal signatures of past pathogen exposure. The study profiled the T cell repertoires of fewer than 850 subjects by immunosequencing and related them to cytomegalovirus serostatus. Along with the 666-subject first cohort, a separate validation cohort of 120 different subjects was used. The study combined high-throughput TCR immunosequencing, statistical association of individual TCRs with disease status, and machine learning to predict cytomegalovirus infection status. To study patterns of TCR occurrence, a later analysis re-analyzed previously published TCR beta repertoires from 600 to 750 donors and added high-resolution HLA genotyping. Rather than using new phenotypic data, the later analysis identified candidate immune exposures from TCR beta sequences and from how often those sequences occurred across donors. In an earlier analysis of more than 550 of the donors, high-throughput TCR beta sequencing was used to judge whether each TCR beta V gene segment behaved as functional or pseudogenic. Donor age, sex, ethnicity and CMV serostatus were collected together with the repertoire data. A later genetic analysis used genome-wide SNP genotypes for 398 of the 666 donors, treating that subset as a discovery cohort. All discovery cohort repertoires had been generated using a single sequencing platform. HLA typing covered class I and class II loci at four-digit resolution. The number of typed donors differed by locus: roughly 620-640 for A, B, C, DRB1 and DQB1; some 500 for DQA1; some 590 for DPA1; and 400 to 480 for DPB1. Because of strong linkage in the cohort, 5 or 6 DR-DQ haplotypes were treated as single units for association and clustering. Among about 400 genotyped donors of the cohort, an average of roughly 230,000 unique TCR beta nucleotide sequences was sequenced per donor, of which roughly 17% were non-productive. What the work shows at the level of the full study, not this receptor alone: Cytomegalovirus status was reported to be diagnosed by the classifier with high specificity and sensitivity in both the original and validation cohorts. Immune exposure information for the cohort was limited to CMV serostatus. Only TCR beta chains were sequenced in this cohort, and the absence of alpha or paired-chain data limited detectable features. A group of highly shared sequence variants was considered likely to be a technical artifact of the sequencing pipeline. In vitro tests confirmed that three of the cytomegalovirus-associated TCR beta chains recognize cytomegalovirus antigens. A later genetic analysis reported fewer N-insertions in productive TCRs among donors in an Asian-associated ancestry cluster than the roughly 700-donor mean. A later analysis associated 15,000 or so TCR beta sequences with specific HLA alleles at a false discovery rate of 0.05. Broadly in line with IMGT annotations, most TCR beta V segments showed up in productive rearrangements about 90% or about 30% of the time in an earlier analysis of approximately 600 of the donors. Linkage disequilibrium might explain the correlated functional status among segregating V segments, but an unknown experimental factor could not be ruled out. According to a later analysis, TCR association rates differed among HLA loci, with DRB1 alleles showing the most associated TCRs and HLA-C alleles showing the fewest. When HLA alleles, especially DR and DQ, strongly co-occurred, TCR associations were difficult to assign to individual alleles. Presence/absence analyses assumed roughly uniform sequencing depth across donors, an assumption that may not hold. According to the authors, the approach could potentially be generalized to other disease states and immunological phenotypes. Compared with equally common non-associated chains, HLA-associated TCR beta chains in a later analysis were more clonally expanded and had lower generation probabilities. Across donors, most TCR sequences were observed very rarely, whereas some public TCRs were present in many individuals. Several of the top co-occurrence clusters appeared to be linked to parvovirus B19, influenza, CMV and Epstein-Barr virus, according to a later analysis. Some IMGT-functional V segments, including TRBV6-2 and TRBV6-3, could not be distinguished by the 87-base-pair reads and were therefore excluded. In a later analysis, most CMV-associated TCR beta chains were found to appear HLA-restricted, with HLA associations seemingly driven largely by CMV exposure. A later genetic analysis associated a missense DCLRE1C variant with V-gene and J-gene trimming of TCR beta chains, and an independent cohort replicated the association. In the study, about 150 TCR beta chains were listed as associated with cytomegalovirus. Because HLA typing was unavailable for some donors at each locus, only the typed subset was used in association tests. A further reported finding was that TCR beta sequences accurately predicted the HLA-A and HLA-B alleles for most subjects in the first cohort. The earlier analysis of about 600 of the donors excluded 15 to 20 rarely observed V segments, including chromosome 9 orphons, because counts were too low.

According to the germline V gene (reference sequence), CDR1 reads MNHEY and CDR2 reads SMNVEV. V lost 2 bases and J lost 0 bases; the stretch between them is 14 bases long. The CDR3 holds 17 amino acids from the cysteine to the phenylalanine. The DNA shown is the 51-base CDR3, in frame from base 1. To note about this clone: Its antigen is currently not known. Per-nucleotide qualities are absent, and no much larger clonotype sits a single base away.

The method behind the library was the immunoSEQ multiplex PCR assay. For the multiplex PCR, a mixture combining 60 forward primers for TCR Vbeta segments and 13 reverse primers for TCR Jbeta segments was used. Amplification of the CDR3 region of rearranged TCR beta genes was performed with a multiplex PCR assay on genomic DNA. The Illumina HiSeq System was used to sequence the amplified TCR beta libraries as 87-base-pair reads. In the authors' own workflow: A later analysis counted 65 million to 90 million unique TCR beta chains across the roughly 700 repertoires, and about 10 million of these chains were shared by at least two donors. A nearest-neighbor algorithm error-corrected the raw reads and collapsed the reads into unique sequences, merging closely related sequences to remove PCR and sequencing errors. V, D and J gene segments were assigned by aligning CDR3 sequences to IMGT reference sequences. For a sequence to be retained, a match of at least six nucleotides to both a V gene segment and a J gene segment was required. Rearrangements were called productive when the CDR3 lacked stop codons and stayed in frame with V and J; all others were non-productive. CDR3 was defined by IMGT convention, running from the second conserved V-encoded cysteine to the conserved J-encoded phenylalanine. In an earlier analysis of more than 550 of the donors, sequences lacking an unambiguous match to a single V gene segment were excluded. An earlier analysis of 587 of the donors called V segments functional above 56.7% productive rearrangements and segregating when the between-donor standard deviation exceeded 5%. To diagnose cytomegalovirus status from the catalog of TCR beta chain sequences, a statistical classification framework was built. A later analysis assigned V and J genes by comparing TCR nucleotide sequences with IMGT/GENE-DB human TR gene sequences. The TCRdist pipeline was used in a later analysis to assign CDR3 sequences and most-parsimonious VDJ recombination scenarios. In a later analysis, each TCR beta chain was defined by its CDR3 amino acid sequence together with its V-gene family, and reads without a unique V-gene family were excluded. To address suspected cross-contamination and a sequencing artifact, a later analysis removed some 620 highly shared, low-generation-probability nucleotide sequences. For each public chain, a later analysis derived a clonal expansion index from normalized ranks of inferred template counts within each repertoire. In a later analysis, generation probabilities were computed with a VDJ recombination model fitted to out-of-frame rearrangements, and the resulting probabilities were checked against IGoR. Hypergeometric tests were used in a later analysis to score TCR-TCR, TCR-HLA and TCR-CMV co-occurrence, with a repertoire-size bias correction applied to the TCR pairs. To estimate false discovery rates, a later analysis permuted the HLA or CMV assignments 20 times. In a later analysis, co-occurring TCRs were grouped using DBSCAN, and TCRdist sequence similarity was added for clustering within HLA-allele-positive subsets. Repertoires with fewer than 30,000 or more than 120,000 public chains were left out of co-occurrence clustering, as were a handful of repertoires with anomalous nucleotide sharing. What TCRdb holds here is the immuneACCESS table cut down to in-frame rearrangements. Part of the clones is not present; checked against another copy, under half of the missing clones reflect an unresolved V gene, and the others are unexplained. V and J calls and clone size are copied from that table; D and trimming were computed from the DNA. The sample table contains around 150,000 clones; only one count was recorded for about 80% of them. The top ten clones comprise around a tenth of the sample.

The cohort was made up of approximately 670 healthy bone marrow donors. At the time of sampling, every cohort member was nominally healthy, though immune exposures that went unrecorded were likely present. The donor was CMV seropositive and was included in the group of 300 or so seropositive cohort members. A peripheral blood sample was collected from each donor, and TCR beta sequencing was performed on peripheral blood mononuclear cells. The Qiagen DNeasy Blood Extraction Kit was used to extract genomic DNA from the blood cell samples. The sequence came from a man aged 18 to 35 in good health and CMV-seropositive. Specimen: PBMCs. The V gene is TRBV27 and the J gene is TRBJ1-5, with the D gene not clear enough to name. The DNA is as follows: TGTGCCAGCAGTTTAATCTGGTCTGGGAGTAGCAATCAGCCCCAGCATTTT. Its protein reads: CASSLIWSGSSNQPQHF.